The 9 T cell receptor beta chains below were found in one sample sequenced in a study of CD8 T cells in ankylosing spondylitis. MiXCR was run by TCRdb on the 5' RACE reads, yielding one entry per CDR3 protein. The table has tens of thousands of distinct CDR3 sequences, about 11% seen once; the top ten hold around 1.5%. Sequenced input: blood, either unsorted or a sorted T cell fraction (not recorded which). The source is a male donor with ankylosing spondylitis or in good health (not recorded which).

The chain links TRBV5-1 to TRBJ2-2; D is undetermined. This CDR3 comprises 14 residues. The V gene lost 0 bases and the J gene lost 2 bases, with 5 bases spanning the gap. Per the germline V gene, CDR1 is SGHRS and CDR2 is YFSETQ. CDR3 nucleotide sequence: TGCGCCAGCAGCTTGGACGGAAACACCGGGGAGCTGTTTTTT. It yields the protein CASSLDGNTGELFF.

This clonotype was seen ten or more times. CDR3 DNA sequence: TGTGCCAGCAGTGAGCAGAACACTGAAGCTTTCTTT. It specifies CASSEQNTEAFF. J is TRBJ1-1 and V is TRBV25-1; no clear D gene. V dropped 3 bases and J dropped 1 base, with 3 bases sitting between them. Germline V gives CDR1 MGHDK, CDR2 SYGVNS. This CDR3 region has 12 residues. Drawing the rest from reference TRBV25-1 and TRBJ1-1, the complete variable domain is EADIYQTPRYLVIGTGKKITLECSQTMGHDKMYWYQQDPGMELHLIHYSYGVNSTEKGDLSSESTVSRIRTEHFPLTLESARPSHTSQYLCASSEQNTEAFFGQGTRLTVV.

This chain links TRBV7-2 with TRBJ2-3, with TRBD2 identical over 9 bases. The CDR3 extends over 16 amino acids. The germline V gene encodes CDR1 SGHTA and CDR2 FQGNSA. The trim removed 1 base at V and 3 bases at J, leaving 5 bases unmatched. CDR3 DNA sequence: TGTGCCAGCAGCTTAGGGGCCAGCGGGGGGACAGATACGCAGTATTTT. This gives the protein CASSLGASGGTDTQYF.

On this clonotype itself: A much more abundant neighbour one base away suggests this may be a read error. The CDR3 DNA is TGTGCCAGCACCCCGCGGCCGACTAGCGTGAGGAATGAGCAGTTCTTC. Residues: CASTPRPTSVRNEQFF. The genes are TRBV12-3 or TRBV12-4 and TRBJ2-1; 8 nucleotides match TRBD2. The trim removed 7 bases at V and 7 bases at J, leaving 15 bases unmatched. CDR3 size: 16 residues.

This clonotype showed up many times. V is TRBV12-3 or TRBV12-4 and J is TRBJ2-5; D is possibly TRBD2 (6 bases). V was shortened by 3 bases and J by 6 bases, with 11 bases between the two germline ends. The CDR3 loop spans 13 amino acids. CDR3: CASSFMGGKTQYF. As DNA, the CDR3 is TGTGCCAGCAGTTTCATGGGGGGAAAGACCCAGTACTTC.

V gene TRBV5-6 combines with J gene TRBJ2-1; 13 bases match TRBD2. Germline trimming cut 3 bases from V and 8 bases from J; bases unmatched to any gene: 5. The germline V gene has CDR1 SGHDT and CDR2 YYEEEE. This CDR3 has 15 amino acids. The DNA for the CDR3 is TGTGCCAGCAGCTATAGGACTAGCGGGGGTGATGAGCAGTTCTTC. Translated: CASSYRTSGGDEQFF.

The table lists this clonotype with many counts. The chain couples TRBV5-6 to TRBJ2-1, with 8 bases lining up with TRBD2. The CDR3 has 13 residues. CDR1 and CDR2 (germline): SGHDT, YYEEEE. Trimming removed 4 bases from V and 6 bases from J; junction bases left unmatched: 3. This CDR3 is CASSQAGGNEQFF. The CDR3 DNA reads TGTGCCAGCAGCCAGGCGGGGGGCAATGAGCAGTTCTTC.

The CDR3, as DNA: TGTGCCAGCAGCCCCCGAGGACAGGGGAGGAATGAGCAGTTCTTC. It specifies CASSPRGQGRNEQFF. J is TRBJ2-1 and V is TRBV5-4; 9 positions match TRBD1. The V gene end was trimmed by 4 bases and the J gene end by 7 bases; junction bases not matched to a gene: 9. Germline V gene data show CDR1 as SGHNT and CDR2 as YYREEE (reference sequence). This CDR3 has 15 amino acids.

The chain uses TRBV7-9 and TRBJ2-2; D call uncertain. This CDR3 has 13 residues. The ends were cut back, 1 base at V and 7 bases at J, with 7 bases in the middle. Germline V CDR1 and CDR2: SEHNR, FQNEAQ (reference sequence). In DNA, the CDR3 is TGTGCCAGCAGCTTAGGTCGCAACGGGGAGCTGTTTTTT. This gives the protein CASSLGRNGELFF.